This T cell receptor (beta chain) was sequenced in a study of early T cells in non-severe SARS-CoV-2 infection. Study information: Sequenced material consisted of bulk RNA (from unsorted whole blood), and chains were unpaired.

Study outcomes and limitations: VDJdb matches were skewed toward anti-spike CD8 T cell responses.

Individual cDNA molecules were tagged with unique molecular identifiers. TCRdb passed the 5' RACE reads through MiXCR, listing each CDR3 protein once. This table holds about 76,000 distinct CDR3 sequences, approximately 11% found once. The junction had 12 bases not matched to a gene; V was cut back by 6 bases and J by 9 bases. Germline V lookup: CDR1 WNHNN, CDR2 SYGVQD (reference sequence). The CDR3 is 15 residues long. Concerning this clonotype: Its antigen is not identified.

The sequence came from an adult who was a healthcare worker with PCR-confirmed SARS-CoV-2 infection or an uninfected control (not recorded which). This sequence joins TRBV10-1 and TRBJ2-1; TRBD1 aligns across 9 bases. Material: whole blood. CDR3 sequence: CASREGTGNRGEQFF. CDR3 DNA: TGCGCCAGCAGGGAAGGGACAGGGAATCGGGGTGAGCAGTTCTTC.